These T cell receptor beta chains were read from a single sample in a study of cytomegalovirus exposure and HLA in healthy donors. Libraries were prepared by immunoSEQ multiplex PCR; TCRdb keeps only in-frame clonotypes and omits some of them. The table shows some 100,000 clones, with more than 65% occurring only once. The sequenced sample consisted of PBMCs. The receptors here all came from a woman between 18 and 29 years old in good health and CMV-seronegative. Each CDR3 is given with its conserved first and last residue. A D gene is named only where the DNA matches it firmly. Clone size, where shown, is once, few, many, or a class for clones that have expanded.

j_call | d_call | clone_size | v_call | cdr3_aa | cdr3_nt
TRBJ2-1 | TRBD1 | NA | TRBV6-4 | CASSEGTGSNEQFF | TGTGCCAGCAGTGAAGGGACAGGGTCTAATGAGCAGTTCTTC
TRBJ2-7 | TRBD2 | once | TRBV10-3 | CATHVGGRSYEQYF | TGTGCCACCCATGTTGGCGGGAGATCCTACGAGCAGTACTTC
TRBJ1-4 | TRBD1 | once | TRBV28 | CASSPEWTGRHEKLFF | TGTGCCAGCAGTCCCGAATGGACAGGGCGTCATGAAAAACTGTTTTTT
TRBJ1-2 | NA | NA | TRBV7-9 | CASSSDVDSLVEGYTF | TGTGCCAGCAGCTCCGATGTGGACAGCCTGGTGGAGGGCTACACCTTC
TRBJ2-7 | NA | NA | TRBV19 | CASSIRQGPWNEQYF | TGTGCCAGTAGTATCCGGCAGGGCCCTTGGAACGAGCAGTACTTC
TRBJ1-6 | NA | NA | TRBV2 | CASSDGSPLHF | TGTGCCAGCAGTGACGGTTCACCCCTCCACTTT
TRBJ1-5 | NA | NA | TRBV28 | CASHRGQPQHF | TGTGCCAGTCACCGAGGTCAGCCCCAGCATTTT
TRBJ2-3 | NA | NA | TRBV4-1 | CASSQGGDTQYF | TGCGCCAGCAGCCAAGGAGGCGATACGCAGTATTTT
TRBJ1-4 | NA | NA | TRBV7-2 | CASSSPGGGEKLFF | TGTGCCAGCAGCTCCCCCGGAGGTGGTGAAAAACTGTTTTTT
TRBJ2-1 | TRBD1 | NA | TRBV7-8 | CASSWGTGGTYNEQFF | TGTGCCAGCAGCTGGGGGACAGGGGGGACCTACAATGAGCAGTTCTTC
TRBJ1-2 | TRBD1 | NA | TRBV6-5 | CASRGQGTNYGYTF | TGTGCCAGCAGGGGACAGGGCACTAACTATGGCTACACCTTC
TRBJ2-1 | TRBD2 | NA | TRBV13 | CASSSPRTSGRDEQFF | TGTGCCAGCAGCTCCCCCCGGACTAGCGGGAGGGATGAGCAGTTCTTC
TRBJ1-5 | NA | NA | TRBV19 | CASSIDVAVIHNQPQHF | TGTGCCAGTAGTATAGACGTGGCAGTTATACACAATCAGCCCCAGCATTTT
TRBJ2-5 | TRBD2 | NA | TRBV18 | CASSPSGGDAETQYF | TGTGCCAGCTCACCATCGGGAGGGGACGCAGAGACCCAGTACTTC
TRBJ2-5 | NA | NA | TRBV19 | CASSIGGFQETQYF | TGTGCCAGTAGTATAGGAGGCTTCCAAGAGACCCAGTACTTC
TRBJ1-2 | TRBD1 | NA | TRBV7-9 | CASSKQGSRSPGYTF | TGTGCCAGCAGCAAACAGGGGTCGCGGTCCCCTGGCTACACCTTC
TRBJ1-5 | TRBD1 | NA | TRBV10-3 | CAISESPGQGKFRSNQPQHF | TGTGCCATCAGTGAGTCCCCGGGACAGGGCAAGTTTCGTAGCAATCAGCCCCAGCATTTT
TRBJ2-5 | TRBD1 | NA | TRBV11-2 | CASSGQALDRVGIETQYF | TGTGCCAGCAGCGGGCAGGCCCTTGACAGGGTGGGTATAGAGACCCAGTACTTC
TRBJ1-3 | TRBD1 | few | TRBV5-1 | CASSLTTGDSGNTIYF | TGCGCCAGCAGCTTGACGACAGGGGATTCAGGAAACACCATATATTTT
TRBJ2-7 | TRBD1 | NA | TRBV6-5 | CASSFGTGYYEQYF | TGTGCCAGCAGTTTCGGGACAGGGTACTACGAGCAGTACTTC
TRBJ2-3 | TRBD2 | NA | TRBV4-1 | CASSQEGLAGADTQYF | TGCGCCAGCAGCCAAGAAGGTCTAGCGGGAGCCGATACGCAGTATTTT
TRBJ2-3 | NA | NA | TRBV27 | CASSGDLQDTQYF | TGTGCCAGCAGTGGGGACTTGCAAGATACGCAGTATTTT
TRBJ1-5 | TRBD1 | once | TRBV30 | CAWKGKDRISNQPQHF | TGTGCCTGGAAGGGGAAGGACAGGATTAGCAATCAGCCCCAGCATTTT
TRBJ2-6 | NA | NA | TRBV11-1 | CASSRRRLEGTGANVLTF | TGTGCCAGCAGCCGACGTCGTCTTGAGGGTACTGGGGCCAACGTCCTGACTTTC
TRBJ2-1 | NA | NA | TRBV28 | CASSKRLEQFF | TGTGCCAGCAGTAAGAGACTAGAGCAGTTCTTC
TRBJ2-5 | NA | NA | TRBV5-4 | CASSLLLQETQYF | TGTGCCAGCAGCCTCCTCCTCCAAGAGACCCAGTACTTC
TRBJ1-1 | NA | NA | TRBV6-5 | CASTPLLNTEAFF | TGTGCCAGCACTCCTCTCCTGAACACTGAAGCTTTCTTT
TRBJ2-1 | NA | NA | TRBV2 | CAGERQGFLGEQFF | TGTGCCGGCGAACGCCAGGGGTTTTTGGGTGAGCAGTTCTTC
TRBJ2-5 | TRBD2 | NA | TRBV7-9 | CASSHPRLAAQETQYF | TGTGCCAGCAGCCACCCCCGACTAGCAGCCCAAGAGACCCAGTACTTC
TRBJ2-3 | TRBD2 | NA | TRBV18 | CASSLLAGELDTQYF | TGTGCCAGCTCCCTTCTAGCGGGGGAATTAGATACGCAGTATTTT
TRBJ1-3 | TRBD1 | NA | TRBV5-8 | CASSYRGPGNTIYF | TGTGCCAGCAGCTACAGGGGCCCGGGAAACACCATATATTTT
TRBJ2-7 | TRBD2 | NA | TRBV27 | CASSLAGGRYEQYF | TGTGCCAGCAGTTTAGCGGGAGGTCGGTACGAGCAGTACTTC
TRBJ2-7 | TRBD2 | NA | TRBV11-2 | CASSLEHSRLAVGGYEQYF | TGTGCCAGCAGCTTAGAACACTCGCGACTAGCGGTTGGGGGGTACGAGCAGTACTTC